This T cell receptor beta chain emerged from a study of blood T cell repertoires in COVID-19 (dated by TCRdb to 2018 to 2020). Study-wide context: Collaborator samples came from the United States, Italy and Spain and covered acute and convalescent phases of COVID-19. The prospective study material was composed of cDNA or gDNA derived from T cells, B-cell-depleted T cells, or PBMCs. Subjects who had been exposed to COVID-19, were actively infected with it, or had recovered from it provided the deeply sampled blood TCRbeta repertoires that made up the dataset. The repertoires were released in a freely available public database intended as a resource for research on the immune response to SARS-CoV-2. The samples were drawn from two sources: the first 160 participants of the ongoing ImmuneRACE study, and some 1,300 subjects contributed by 6 global collaborators. A de-identified subject ID, COVID-19 status, age in years and sex were almost always included in the sample metadata. Where available, HLA class I and class II types were obtained from metadata supplied by the sample provider rather than from assay-based typing. Findings and caveats that apply to the study as a whole: The amount of clinical and demographic metadata varied by source and participant and was provided uncurated.

Remarks on this clone: This clone's antigen is unknown. No base quality information exists; no much larger clone differs at one position.

The immunoSEQ Assay, a bias-controlled multiplex PCR, was used to amplify TCRbeta CDR3 regions from genomic DNA. From the authors' description of their analysis: The number of nucleated cells in each sample was estimated by amplification of reference gene primers within the assay. To quantify the absolute abundance of each unique TCRbeta CDR3 rearrangement, sequence reads were collapsed and filtered. For each sample, productive Simpson clonality was calculated by taking the square root of Simpson's diversity index across productive rearrangements. Held by TCRdb, this immuneACCESS table contains in-frame sequences only and omits some clones. Under half of the omission traces to an unresolved V gene where checked; the cause of the rest is unknown. From that table come the V and J calls and clone size; the DNA was used to work out D and trimming. For this sample the table gives under 300,000 clones, of which around 85% were detected only once. Approximately 4% of the sample lies in the top ten.

Whole blood was collected in K2EDTA tubes by collaborating institutions according to the institutions' own protocols. For TCRbeta analysis, collaborators shipped samples as frozen whole blood, isolated PBMCs, or DNA extracted from either of those sample types. Trimming at the junction amounts to 1 base on V and 6 bases on J, and the germline ends lie 11 bases apart. Taken from the germline V gene, the CDR1 and CDR2 loops are SGHRS and YFSETQ. From cysteine to phenylalanine, the CDR3 is 14 amino acids long. CDR3 DNA is the only sequence kept; it has 42 bases, read in frame from the first base. The specimen was peripheral blood. The TCR was taken from a woman aged 40 to 50 with active or convalescent COVID-19. The V and J segments used are TRBV5-1 and TRBJ2-1; 6 matching bases give a weak D call of TRBD1. The encoded CDR3 is CASSLQGMVNEQFF. The DNA sequence is TGCGCCAGCAGCTTGCAGGGGATGGTCAATGAGCAGTTCTTC.